This section outlines one T cell receptor beta chain sequence together with its context. The record originates from a study of radiation and T cells in renal cell carcinoma. Germline values: CDR1 SNHLY, CDR2 FYNNEI. The CDR3 covers 14 residues. V was pared by 1 base and J by 0 bases, with 6 bases between. Documented time point: blood 2 weeks post-SBRT. As for treatment: 15 Gy SBRT to primary tumor, nephrectomy 4 weeks later. TCRdb keeps only in-frame clones here, not all; method: immunoSEQ multiplex PCR. The sample yields tens of thousands of clones, around three quarters seen once. The rearrangement joins TRBV2 to TRBJ2-5; D unresolved. The sequence was obtained from a man in his fifties or sixties with renal cell carcinoma. The sequencing here drew on blood, taken from a patient whose treatment included radiotherapy and nephrectomy. The CDR3, as DNA: TGTGCCAGCAGTGAAGGACGGAACCAAGAGACCCAGTACTTC. This codes for CASSEGRNQETQYF.